This entry features one T cell receptor beta chain sequence. Trimming left V 4 bases short and J 3 bases short, with 13 bases between. Looked up from germline, CDR1 is LGHNA and CDR2 is YNFKEQ. This CDR3 region has 15 residues. This specimen comes from a study of cytomegalovirus exposure and HLA in healthy donors. The PCR employed 60 Vbeta primers together with 13 Jbeta primers. Sequencing used immunoSEQ multiplex PCR; TCRdb keeps in-frame clones, though not all of them. Of 160,000 or so clones listed, around 84% are singletons. This receptor was identified in a woman in her late teens or twenties in good health and CMV-seronegative. What was sequenced was PBMCs. The chain combines TRBV4-2 with TRBJ1-5; no definite D call. CDR3 sequence: CASSRTELFNQPQHF. The CDR3 DNA reads as TGTGCCAGCAGCCGAACAGAGCTCTTCAATCAGCCCCAGCATTTT.